A single sample gave rise to the 14 T cell receptor beta chains below, sequenced in a study of graft-versus-host responses after intestinal transplantation. The antigens of these receptors remain unknown. Sequencing was performed with immunoSEQ multiplex PCR; in TCRdb, only in-frame clones are kept and a portion is missing. The top ten hold over 0.15% of the sample, which has about 96,000 clones, approximately 90% seen once. This material consisted of unstimulated CD4+ T cells sorted from spleen or lymph node cells, taken before intestinal transplant. These receptors all come from a human donor who received an intestinal transplant.

CDR3 sequence: CAAIRYEQYF. As DNA, the CDR3 is TGCGCCGCGATACGGTACGAGCAGTACTTC. The chain carries TRBV4-3 and TRBJ2-7; D ambiguous. This CDR3 has 10 amino acids. CDR1 and CDR2 (germline): LGHNA, YSLEER. Trimming removed 11 bases from V and 4 bases from J, with 9 bases in between.

This clone was counted between two and nine times. The chain employs TRBV28 and TRBJ1-3; a weak D match, TRBD1 (5 bases). The CDR3 loop spans 14 amino acids. Germline loops: CDR1 MDHEN, CDR2 SYDVKM. Trimming took 4 bases from V and 2 from J, leaving 9 bases between them. The CDR3 region has the DNA TGTGCCAGCAGTTCCCGACAGACTGGAAACACCATATATTTT. Protein: CASSSRQTGNTIYF.

This chain uses TRBV6-6 with TRBJ2-1, with 9 bases fitting TRBD2. The CDR3 is 14 residues long. With V trimmed by 8 bases and J by 4 bases, 6 bases remained unmatched. Per germline, CDR1 MNHNY and CDR2 SVGAGI (reference sequence). CDR3 nucleotides: TGTGCCAGCCTTGCGGGGGGGGATTACAATGAGCAGTTCTTC. Translated: CASLAGGDYNEQFF.

The chain links TRBV6-5 to TRBJ1-5; D might be TRBD1 (5 bases). With 9 bases removed from V and 3 bases from J, the gap between germline ends came to 9 bases. The CDR3 contains 12 residues. The V gene's germline CDR1 is MNHEY and CDR2 SVGAGI. The CDR3 DNA is TGTGCCAGTCGGACATACAATCAGCCCCAGCATTTT. Translated, it gives CASRTYNQPQHF.

This chain links TRBV5-1 with TRBJ2-7, with a tentative D call TRBD1 (6 bases). Trimming left V 3 bases short and J 7 bases short, with 17 bases between. Germline CDR1 is SGHRS and CDR2 is YFSETQ. This CDR3 has 14 residues. The CDR3 DNA reads as TGCGCCAGCAGCTCTACAGGGACGCCTAGGGAGCAGTACTTC. It codes for CASSSTGTPREQYF.

The V call is TRBV27, the J call TRBJ1-2, with 7 bases fitting TRBD1. CDR1 and CDR2 from the germline V gene are MNHEY and SMNVEV (reference sequence). This CDR3 is built from 14 residues. V dropped 2 bases and J dropped 5; count of bases not matched to a gene: 5. CDR3 region: CASSLARGNYGYTF. CDR3 bases: TGTGCCAGCAGTTTAGCCAGGGGGAATTATGGCTACACCTTC.

The chain recombines TRBV5-1 with TRBJ2-7; the D gene is possibly TRBD1 (6 bases). This CDR3 region has 14 residues. V gave up 4 bases and J gave up 7 bases, with 18 bases separating them. Germline CDR1 and CDR2: SGHRS and YFSETQ. The chain's CDR3 is CASSGTGTQEEQYF. CDR3 nucleotides: TGCGCCAGCAGCGGAACCGGGACACAAGAGGAGCAGTACTTC.

This chain links TRBV10-2 with TRBJ2-1; 8 positions agree with TRBD1. The CDR3 spans 16 residues. The J segment lost 9 bases and the V segment lost 1 base, leaving 11 bases of the junction unmatched. Germline CDR1 and CDR2: WSHSY and SAAADI. The CDR3 loop reads CASSEWDRWVGGEQFF. In DNA, the CDR3 is TGCGCCAGCAGTGAGTGGGACAGGTGGGTTGGTGGTGAGCAGTTCTTC.

The chain couples TRBV29-1 to TRBJ2-2, with a tentative D call TRBD2 (5 bases). Trimming cost V 5 bases and J 1 base, with 17 bases left between them. Looked up from germline, CDR1 is SQVTM and CDR2 is ANQGSEA. The CDR3 sequence is 16 residues long. CDR3 protein: CSVTSGINLNTGELFF. Here the CDR3 DNA reads TGCAGCGTTACGAGCGGCATAAATTTGAACACCGGGGAGCTGTTTTTT.

The V call is TRBV5-4, the J call TRBJ1-2; D remains unclear. This CDR3 spans 15 amino acids. V dropped 0 bases and J dropped 6 bases, with 15 bases sitting between them. Germline CDR1 and CDR2: SGHNT and YYREEE (reference sequence). CDR3 sequence reads: CASSLAVPTNDGYTF. DNA of the CDR3: TGTGCCAGCAGCTTGGCAGTCCCAACAAACGATGGCTACACCTTC.

This rearrangement joins TRBV7-2 to TRBJ1-2; the D gene is possibly TRBD1 (6 bases). The ends were cut back, 2 bases at V and 8 bases at J, with 15 bases in the middle. This CDR3 region has 14 residues. Per the germline V gene, CDR1 is SGHTA and CDR2 is FQGNSA. As DNA, the CDR3 is TGTGCCAGCAGCTTATTCGGGACACTAGGAGGCTACACCTTC. Protein sequence: CASSLFGTLGGYTF.

The rearrangement uses TRBV4-2 and TRBJ2-7, with TRBD2 matching 8 bases. J lost 1 base, V lost 4 bases, and 9 bases had no gene match. Germline lookup yields CDR1 LGHNA and CDR2 YNFKEQ. The CDR3 is 16 amino acids. Here the CDR3 reads CASSPPRASGSYEQYF. The CDR3 DNA reads as TGTGCCAGCAGCCCTCCCCGGGCTAGCGGGTCCTACGAGCAGTACTTC.

The V call is TRBV5-1, the J call TRBJ1-3, with TRBD1 as a possible D gene (5 bases). Germline CDR1 SGHRS, CDR2 YFSETQ. The ends were cut back, 3 bases at V and 8 bases at J, with 15 bases in the middle. This CDR3 has 14 amino acids. The CDR3 protein is CASSSQGTLDTIYF. The CDR3 coding sequence is TGCGCCAGCAGCTCCCAAGGGACTTTGGACACCATATATTTT.

In DNA form, the CDR3 reads TGTGCCAGCAGCTTGACAACAACGAATTCACCCCTCCACTTT. Its translation: CASSLTTTNSPLHF. This chain links TRBV28 with TRBJ1-6, with D uncertain. Germline V lookup: CDR1 MDHEN, CDR2 SYDVKM. The CDR3 has 14 amino acids. The V end was cut by 6 bases, the J end by 7 bases, with 13 bases between.